At least ten counts were recorded for the clone carrying this TCR beta chain. Antigen specificity is unknown. V was pared by 5 bases and J by 5 bases, with 19 bases of the junction left unmatched. Germline V gives CDR1 SQVTM, CDR2 ANQGSEA. CDR3 length: 19 amino acids. This specimen belongs to a study of breast tumors, draining lymph nodes, adjacent tissues. Whole-study findings and limits: Luminal-like breast cancer showed significantly higher tumor–nontumor repertoire similarity than basal-like. Tumor TCR diversity was below lymph nodes but above nontumor tissue. Data only fit, rather than demonstrated, lymph node origin of most tumor T cells. Most tumor T cells seemingly derive from lymph node, then expand in tumor.

TCRdb recomputed calls from the multiplex PCR reads with MiXCR, one row per CDR3 protein. The sample shows about 270,000 distinct CDR3 sequences, 30% to 35% of them seen only once. Axillary draining lymph nodes of breast cancer patients supplied the node samples. The sample taken for sequencing was axillary lymph node tissue. This TCR derives from a female donor with breast cancer. Some clones in this sample may be carry-over from other donors' samples. This chain joins TRBV29-1 and TRBJ2-5, with TRBD2 matching 14 bases. As DNA, the CDR3 is TGCAGCGTTTGGGGTGGGACTAGCGGGAGATTTGGGTCCACGGAGACCCAGTACTTC. The encoded protein is CSVWGGTSGRFGSTETQYF.